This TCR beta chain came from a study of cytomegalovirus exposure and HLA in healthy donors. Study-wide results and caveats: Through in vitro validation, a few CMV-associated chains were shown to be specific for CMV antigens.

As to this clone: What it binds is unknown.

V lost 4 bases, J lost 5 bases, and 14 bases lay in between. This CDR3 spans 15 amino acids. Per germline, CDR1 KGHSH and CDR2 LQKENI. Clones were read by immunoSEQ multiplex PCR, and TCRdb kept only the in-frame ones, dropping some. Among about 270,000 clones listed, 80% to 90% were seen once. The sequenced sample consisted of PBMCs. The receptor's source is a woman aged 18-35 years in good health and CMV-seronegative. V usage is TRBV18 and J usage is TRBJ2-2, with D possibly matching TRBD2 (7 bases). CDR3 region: CASSLLQGGTGELFF. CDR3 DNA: TGTGCCAGCTCACTCCTACAGGGAGGGACCGGGGAGCTGTTTTTT.